One and the same sample provided the 21 T cell receptor beta chains below, sequenced in a study of CD8+ T cells in alopecia areata. Extracted RNA was reverse transcribed into cDNA, the sequencing template. Method: immunoSEQ multiplex PCR; TCRdb's copy keeps in-frame clones and lacks some. The data contain 90,000 to 150,000 clones, more than 40% of them seen just once; the ten biggest clones take up just over 0.45%. Treatment of the sample: oral pan-JAK inhibitor, 5-10 mg twice daily. The sequencing used CD4+ T cells sorted from blood, collected at week 4, from a patient treated with tofacitinib. These receptors all come from a human donor with alopecia areata.

The chain couples TRBV6-5 to TRBJ2-5; no definite D call. Germline loops: CDR1 MNHEY, CDR2 SVGAGI. CDR3 size: 10 residues. V lost 8 bases to trimming and J lost 5 bases, with 6 bases between them. For the CDR3, the DNA is TGTGCCAGCGGGGTGGAGACCCAGTACTTC. It codes for CASGVETQYF.

The count of this clone is one. The chain joins TRBV29-1 to TRBJ2-1; possibly TRBD1 for D (7 bases). CDR3 length: 13 residues. V was clipped by 5 bases and J by 7 bases, with 15 bases between them. Germline V lookup: CDR1 SQVTM, CDR2 ANQGSEA. CDR3 protein: CSVRAGGLNEQFF. The CDR3 region has the DNA TGCAGCGTTAGGGCAGGGGGACTTAATGAGCAGTTCTTC.

This chain joins TRBV19 and TRBJ2-5, with TRBD1 as a possible D gene (5 bases). The CDR3 runs 14 residues. V gave up 4 bases and J gave up 5 bases, with 14 bases separating them. The germline V gene encodes CDR1 LNHDA and CDR2 SQIVND (reference sequence). The CDR3 sequence is CASSNLDSPETQYF. CDR3 nucleotides: TGTGCCAGTAGTAACCTCGACAGCCCCGAGACCCAGTACTTC.

DNA of the CDR3: TGTGCCAGTCGGTACCCGGGCTCAAATTCACCCCTCCACTTT. Translating gives CASRYPGSNSPLHF. The chain carries TRBV19 and TRBJ1-6, with D uncertain. Germline-derived CDR1 and CDR2 are LNHDA and SQIVND (reference sequence). The CDR3 consists of 14 residues. V was clipped by 8 bases and J by 7 bases, with 15 bases between them.

The chain carries TRBV10-3 and TRBJ2-1, with TRBD2 matching over 9 bases. Trimming cost V 5 bases and J 4 bases; bases outside gene matches: 3. In germline, CDR1 is ENHRY, CDR2 SYGVKD. The CDR3 consists of 14 residues. CDR3 DNA sequence: TGTGCCATCAGTACGACTAGCGGATACAATGAGCAGTTCTTC. This translates into CAISTTSGYNEQFF.

This clone appeared a few times. The chain joins TRBV29-1 to TRBJ2-1, with 8 bases identical to TRBD2. With 7 bases clipped from V and 1 base from J, the junction kept 15 bases outside the gene matches. Germline values: CDR1 SQVTM, CDR2 ANQGSEA. The CDR3 is 17 amino acids. CDR3 in amino acids: CSAPGGLAGLSYNEQFF. CDR3 bases: TGCAGCGCCCCTGGGGGGCTAGCGGGCTTATCCTACAATGAGCAGTTCTTC.

This clone counts as medium-sized. The chain employs TRBV2 and TRBJ2-3; D is uncertain. Germline CDR1 SNHLY, CDR2 FYNNEI. V lost 8 bases, J lost 3 bases, and 15 bases lay in between. This CDR3 is 14 amino acids long. The chain's CDR3 is CASRRPTVTDTQYF. The CDR3 coding sequence is TGTGCCAGCCGGAGACCAACGGTTACAGATACGCAGTATTTT.

The V and J genes are TRBV5-1 and TRBJ2-5; possibly TRBD1 for D (5 bases). V lost 2 bases, J lost 10 bases, and 21 bases lay in between. This CDR3 has 15 amino acids. The germline CDR1 and CDR2 sequences are SGHRS and YFSETQ. The CDR3 nucleotides read TGCGCCAGCAGCTTCTCCTCTGGGCAGGGTCCAATCCAGTACTTC. This codes for CASSFSSGQGPIQYF.

The chain is built from TRBV29-1 and TRBJ2-5; 8 nucleotides line up with TRBD1. After removal of 6 bases from V and 1 base from J, the junction contained 4 bases not matched to a gene. The CDR3 totals 13 residues. Germline CDR1 reads SQVTM; CDR2 reads ANQGSEA. CDR3 nucleotides: TGCAGCGTCCAGGGACAGGCCCAAGAGACCCAGTACTTC. Residues: CSVQGQAQETQYF.

This clone was recorded a few times. The chain combines TRBV29-1 with TRBJ2-7; 9 bases are a match to TRBD1. The germline CDR1 and CDR2 sequences are SQVTM and ANQGSEA. Trimming took 6 bases from V and 3 from J; bases not matched to a gene: 6. The CDR3 spans 13 residues. The CDR3 loop is CSVRVGQGYEQYF. The CDR3 DNA sequence: TGCAGCGTCCGGGTGGGACAGGGCTACGAGCAGTACTTC.

A remark on this clone: One end of the junction does not line up with germline, which may come from a read error. This chain links TRBV29-1 with TRBJ2-3, with D unclear. The CDR3 length is 12 residues. CDR1 SQVTM and CDR2 ANQGSEA come from the germline V gene. The CDR3 here is CSVGKGTDMQYF. The CDR3 DNA reads TGCAGCGTTGGAAAGGGAACAGATATGCAGTATTTT.

The chain carries TRBV30 and TRBJ1-2, with D unresolved. CDR1 and CDR2 from the germline V gene are GTSNPN and SVGIG (reference sequence). The ends were cut back, 3 bases at V and 4 bases at J, with 15 bases in the middle. The CDR3 consists of 14 residues. The DNA of the CDR3 is TGTGCCTGGAGAGGCCCAGTCTCGGCCTATGGCTACACCTTC. It specifies CAWRGPVSAYGYTF.

The rearrangement links TRBV30 to TRBJ1-1; 9 bases are shared with TRBD1. Unmatched junction bases numbered 1, after V lost 1 base and J lost 4 bases. This CDR3 region has 13 residues. The germline gives CDR1 GTSNPN, CDR2 SVGIG (reference sequence). As DNA, the CDR3 is TGTGCCTGGAGTGAGGACAGGGGCACTGAAGCTTTCTTT. It codes for CAWSEDRGTEAFF.

The chain employs TRBV29-1 and TRBJ2-1; D may correspond to TRBD1 or TRBD2 (5 bases each). V dropped 6 bases and J dropped 10 bases, with 19 bases sitting between them. Germline CDR1 is SQVTM and CDR2 is ANQGSEA. The CDR3 sequence is 13 residues long. CDR3 in DNA: TGCAGCGTCCGGGGCCAGGAGCAAGGAGAGCAGTTCTTC. It specifies CSVRGQEQGEQFF.

Worth noting for this clone: One end of the junction does not line up with germline, which may come from a read error. V is TRBV2 and J is TRBJ2-7; D tentatively reads TRBD1 or TRBD2 (5 bases each). Germline values: CDR1 SNHLY, CDR2 FYNNEI. This CDR3 has 11 amino acids. In DNA, the CDR3 is TGTGCCAGCAGTGAAGTGGGGACGGTAGTATTC. Amino acids: CASSEVGTVVF.

The chain carries TRBV9 and TRBJ2-4; D remains ambiguous. V was shortened by 0 bases and J by 1 base, with 5 bases between the two germline ends. The CDR3 is 14 amino acids. The germline V gene encodes CDR1 SGDLS and CDR2 YYNGEE. The CDR3: CASSVEGAKNIQYF. In DNA form, the CDR3 reads TGTGCCAGCAGCGTAGAGGGTGCCAAAAACATTCAGTACTTC.

The chain is built from TRBV15 and TRBJ2-1, with 11 bases fitting TRBD2. The CDR3 runs 15 residues. CDR1 is LNHNV, CDR2 YYDKDF, per germline (reference sequence). J gave up 8 bases and V 0 bases, and 3 bases lay outside the gene matches. The CDR3 sequence is CATSRDTSGSYEQFF. In nucleotides, the CDR3 is TGTGCCACCAGCAGAGATACTAGCGGGAGTTATGAGCAGTTCTTC.

This clone has a handful of counts. The genes are TRBV2 and TRBJ2-1; D gene uncertain. Germline assignment: CDR1 SNHLY and CDR2 FYNNEI. Trimming left V 8 bases short and J 1 base short, with 6 bases between. This CDR3 has 12 amino acids. The CDR3 nucleotides are TGTGCCAGCTTGGGGTCCTACAATGAGCAGTTCTTC. Translation: CASLGSYNEQFF. Full variable domain (rest looked up from reference TRBV2 and TRBJ2-1): EPEVTQTPSHQVTQMGQEVILRCVPISNHLYFYWYRQILGQKVEFLVSFYNNEISEKSEIFDDQFSVERPDGSNFTLKIRSTKLEDSAMYFCASLGSYNEQFFGPGTRLTVL.

The rearrangement joins TRBV10-2 to TRBJ1-2; perhaps TRBD1 as D (6 bases). The germline CDR1 and CDR2 sequences are WSHSY and SAAADI. This CDR3 contains 12 residues. With 6 bases removed from V and 3 bases from J, the gap between germline ends came to 8 bases. In DNA form, the CDR3 reads TGCGCCAGCAGGGACAGTCACTATGGCTACACCTTC. Translating gives CASRDSHYGYTF.

The chain couples TRBV5-1 to TRBJ1-1, with TRBD1 matching over 9 bases. CDR1 is SGHRS, CDR2 YFSETQ, per germline. The CDR3 runs to 17 residues. Trimming at V came to 4 bases and at J to 1 base, leaving 11 bases not matched to a gene. The CDR3 sequence is CASSQTRDRATNTEAFF. CDR3 nucleotide sequence: TGCGCCAGCAGCCAGACCCGGGACAGGGCAACGAACACTGAAGCTTTCTTT. The full variable domain, completed using reference TRBV5-1 and TRBJ1-1, is KAGVTQTPRYLIKTRGQQVTLSCSPISGHRSVSWYQQTPGQGLQFLFEYFSETQRNKGNFPGRFSGRQFSNSRSEMNVSTLELGDSALYLCASSQTRDRATNTEAFFGQGTRLTVV.

The rearrangement uses TRBV6-5 and TRBJ2-4; D tentatively reads TRBD1 or TRBD2 (5 bases each). Trimming shortened V by 6 bases and J by 0 bases, and 12 bases separated the two germline ends. CDR3 length: 15 amino acids. Germline CDR1 reads MNHEY; CDR2 reads SVGAGI. CDR3 DNA: TGTGCCAGCAGCGCACTTGGGGGAGCCAAAAACATTCAGTACTTC. This encodes CASSALGGAKNIQYF.